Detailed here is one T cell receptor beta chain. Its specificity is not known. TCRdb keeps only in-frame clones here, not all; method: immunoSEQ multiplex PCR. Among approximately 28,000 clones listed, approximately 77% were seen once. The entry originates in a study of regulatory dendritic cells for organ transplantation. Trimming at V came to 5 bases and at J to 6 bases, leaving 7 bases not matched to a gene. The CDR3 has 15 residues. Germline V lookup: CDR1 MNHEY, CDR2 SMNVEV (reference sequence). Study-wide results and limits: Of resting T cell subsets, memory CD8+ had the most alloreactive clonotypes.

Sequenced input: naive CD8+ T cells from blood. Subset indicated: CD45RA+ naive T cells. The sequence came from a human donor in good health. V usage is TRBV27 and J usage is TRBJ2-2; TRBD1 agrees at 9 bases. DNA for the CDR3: TGTGCCAGCAGTCCCCGGACAGGGGAGCCCGGGGAGCTGTTTTTT. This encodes CASSPRTGEPGELFF.